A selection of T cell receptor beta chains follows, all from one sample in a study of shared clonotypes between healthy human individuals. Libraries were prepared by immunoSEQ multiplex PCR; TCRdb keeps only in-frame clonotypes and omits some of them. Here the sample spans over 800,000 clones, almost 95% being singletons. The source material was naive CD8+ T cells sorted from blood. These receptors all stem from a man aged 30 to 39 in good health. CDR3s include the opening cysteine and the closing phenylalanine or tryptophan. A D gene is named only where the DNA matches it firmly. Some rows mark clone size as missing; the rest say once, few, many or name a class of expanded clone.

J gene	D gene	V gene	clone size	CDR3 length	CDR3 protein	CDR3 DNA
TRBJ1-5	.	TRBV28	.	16	CASSFLGPGSRQPQHF	TGTGCCAGCAGTTTTTTGGGGCCAGGCTCGCGTCAGCCCCAGCATTTT
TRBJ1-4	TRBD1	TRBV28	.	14	CASRAGQDNEKLFF	TGTGCCAGCAGGGCGGGACAGGATAATGAAAAACTGTTTTTT
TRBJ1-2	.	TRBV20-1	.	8	CSPDGYTF	TGCAGCCCCGATGGCTACACCTTC
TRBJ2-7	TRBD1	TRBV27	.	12	CASWDSSYEQYF	TGTGCCAGTTGGGACAGCTCCTACGAGCAGTACTTC
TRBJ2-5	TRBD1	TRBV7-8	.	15	CASSPWTGVKETQYF	TGTGCCAGCAGCCCGTGGACAGGGGTCAAAGAGACCCAGTACTTC
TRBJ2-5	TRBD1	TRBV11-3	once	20	CASSSSQEYAGTGNQETQYF	TGTGCCAGCAGCTCTAGTCAGGAATACGCCGGGACAGGGAACCAAGAGACCCAGTACTTC
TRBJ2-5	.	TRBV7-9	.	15	CASSLQGGTGETQYF	TGTGCCAGCAGCTTACAGGGGGGGACGGGAGAGACCCAGTACTTC
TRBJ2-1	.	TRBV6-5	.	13	CASSLGDYNEQFF	TGTGCCAGCAGTCTAGGGGACTACAATGAGCAGTTCTTC
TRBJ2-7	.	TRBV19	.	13	CASSIRDTYEQYF	TGTGCCAGTAGTATCCGGGATACCTACGAGCAGTACTTC
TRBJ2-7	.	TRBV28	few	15	CASSGVGGIVYEQYF	TGTGCCAGCAGCGGGGTCGGTGGGATTGTTTACGAGCAGTACTTC
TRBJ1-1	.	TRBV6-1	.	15	CASSAGTGGDTEAFF	TGTGCCAGCAGCGCCGGGACTGGGGGGGACACTGAAGCTTTCTTT
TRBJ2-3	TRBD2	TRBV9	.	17	CASSVAGTSGVLDTQYF	TGTGCCAGCAGCGTAGCCGGGACTAGCGGGGTGTTAGATACGCAGTATTTT
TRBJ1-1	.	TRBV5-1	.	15	CASSSPEGVNTEAFF	TGCGCCAGCAGCTCGCCGGAGGGGGTAAACACTGAAGCTTTCTTT